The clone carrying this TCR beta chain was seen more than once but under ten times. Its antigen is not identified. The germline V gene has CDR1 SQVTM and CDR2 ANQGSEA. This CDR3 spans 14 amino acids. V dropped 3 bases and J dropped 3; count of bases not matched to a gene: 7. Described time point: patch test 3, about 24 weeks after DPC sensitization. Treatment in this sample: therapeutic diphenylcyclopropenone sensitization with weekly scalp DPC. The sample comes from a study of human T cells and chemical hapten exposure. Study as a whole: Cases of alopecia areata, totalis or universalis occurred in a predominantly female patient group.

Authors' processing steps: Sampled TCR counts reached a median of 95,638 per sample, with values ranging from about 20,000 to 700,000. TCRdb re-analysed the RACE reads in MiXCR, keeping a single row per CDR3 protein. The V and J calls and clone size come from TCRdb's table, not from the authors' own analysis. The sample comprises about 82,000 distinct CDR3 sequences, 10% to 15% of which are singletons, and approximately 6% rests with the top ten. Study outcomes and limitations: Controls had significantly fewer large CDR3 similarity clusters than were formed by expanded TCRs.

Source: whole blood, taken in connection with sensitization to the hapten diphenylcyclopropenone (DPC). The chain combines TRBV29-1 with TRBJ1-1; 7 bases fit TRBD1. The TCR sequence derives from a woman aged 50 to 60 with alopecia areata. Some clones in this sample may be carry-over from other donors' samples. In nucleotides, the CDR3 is TGCAGCGTTGATTCGACAGGGACGTACACTGAAGCTTTCTTT. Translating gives CSVDSTGTYTEAFF.